Each of the 30 T cell receptor beta chains below was sequenced from the same sample in a study of blood T cell repertoires in COVID-19. Libraries were prepared by immunoSEQ multiplex PCR; TCRdb keeps only in-frame clonotypes and omits some of them. Here the sample spans roughly 50,000 clones, about 91% being singletons. Sequencing was carried out using peripheral blood. The source is a woman aged 55 to 70 with active COVID-19.

This chain uses TRBV3-1 (or the pseudogene TRBV3-2) with TRBJ2-7; the D gene is possibly TRBD1 (6 bases). This CDR3 comprises 14 residues. Germline V gene lookup returns CDR1 LGHDT and CDR2 YNNKEL (reference sequence). V dropped 4 bases and J dropped 2 bases, with 12 bases sitting between them. In nucleotides, the CDR3 is TGTGCCAGCAGCCGCTGGGACAACCCCTACGAGCAGTACTTC. Translation: CASSRWDNPYEQYF.

The chain couples TRBV11-2 to TRBJ2-5; 9 bases match TRBD1. This CDR3 comprises 15 residues. With 6 bases clipped from V and 7 bases from J, the junction kept 12 bases outside the gene matches. Germline values: CDR1 SGHAT, CDR2 FQNNGV. The DNA for the CDR3 is TGTGCCAGCAGACGATTACAGGGGGCGGACTGGACCCAGTACTTC. It yields the protein CASRRLQGADWTQYF.

The chain joins TRBV7-6 to TRBJ1-4; unclear D gene. Between the trimmed V and J ends, which lost 4 bases and 0 bases, there was a span of 12 bases. The CDR3 is 16 residues long. Germline values: CDR1 SGHVS, CDR2 FNYEAQ. The CDR3 protein is CASSWAKDATNEKLFF. CDR3 nucleotides: TGTGCCAGCAGCTGGGCAAAGGATGCAACTAATGAAAAACTGTTTTTT. The entire variable domain, with the rest obtained from reference TRBV7-6 and TRBJ1-4, is as follows: GAGVSQSPRYKVTKRGQDVALRCDPISGHVSLYWYRQALGQGPEFLTYFNYEAQQDKSGLPNDRFSAERPEGSISTLTIQRTEQRDSAMYRCASSWAKDATNEKLFFGSGTQLSVL.

The chain has TRBV19 and TRBJ2-3, with TRBD1 as a possible D gene (6 bases). Trimming cost V 6 bases and J 7 bases, with 26 bases left between them. The germline V gene has CDR1 LNHDA and CDR2 SQIVND (reference sequence). The CDR3 has 17 amino acids. In DNA form, the CDR3 reads TGTGCCAGTAGGGGAACTTGGGCCGGGGACACACTGAATACGCAGTATTTT. Its protein product is CASRGTWAGDTLNTQYF.

V is TRBV10-3 and J is TRBJ1-2, with D maybe TRBD1 (5 bases). V lost 3 bases, J lost 4 bases, and 12 bases lay in between. The CDR3 runs to 14 residues. Germline V CDR1 and CDR2: ENHRY, SYGVKD. The DNA for the CDR3 is TGTGCCATCAGTGAAAAGGGGTTAGCCTATGGCTACACCTTC. The encoded protein is CAISEKGLAYGYTF.

The chain joins TRBV24-1 to TRBJ2-2; possible D gene TRBD2, 6 bases. The germline gives CDR1 KGHDR, CDR2 SFDVKD. Trimming shortened V by 5 bases and J by 5 bases, and 11 bases separated the two germline ends. The CDR3 is made up of 14 amino acids. The CDR3 DNA reads TGTGCCACCAGTGTCGCCGGGGGTACCGGGGAGCTGTTTTTT. Its protein product is CATSVAGGTGELFF.

The V call is TRBV7-3, the J call TRBJ2-7; 11 bases fit TRBD2. Germline CDR1 is SGHTA and CDR2 is FQGTGA. Losses at the gene ends were 1 base for V and 7 bases for J; bases not matched to a gene: 6. The CDR3 is 15 residues long. The DNA for the CDR3 is TGTGCCAGCAGCTTAATAGCGGGGGGGCGTGAAGAGCAGTACTTC. Its translation is CASSLIAGGREEQYF.

The chain couples TRBV25-1 to TRBJ1-2; D unresolved. Germline CDR1 reads MGHDK; CDR2 reads SYGVNS. Trimming removed 3 bases at V and 6 bases at J, with 11 bases between. CDR3 length: 13 amino acids. CDR3 protein: CASSDVATDGYTF. The CDR3 DNA follows: TGTGCCAGCAGTGATGTCGCGACTGATGGCTACACCTTC.

This chain uses TRBV18 with TRBJ2-3; 12 positions agree with TRBD2. The length of the CDR3 is 18 residues. Germline V gene lookup returns CDR1 KGHSH and CDR2 LQKENI. V was pared by 2 bases and J by 0 bases, with 6 bases of the junction left unmatched. CDR3 sequence: CASSPGLAGLLSTDTQYF. The CDR3 DNA reads as TGTGCCAGCTCACCAGGACTAGCGGGGTTGCTTAGCACAGATACGCAGTATTTT.

This rearrangement joins TRBV6-5 to TRBJ2-7; TRBD2 matches 8 bases. The germline CDR1 and CDR2 sequences are MNHEY and SVGAGI. The J segment lost 6 bases and the V segment lost 8 bases, leaving 12 bases of the junction unmatched. The CDR3 sequence is 14 residues long. The chain's CDR3 is CASSPGGVGSEQYF. CDR3 nucleotides: TGTGCCAGCTCCCCCGGGGGGGTTGGTTCCGAGCAGTACTTC.

As DNA, the CDR3 is TGTGCCAGCAGCGCGTCAAGGGGCGAGCAGTACTTC. It translates to CASSASRGEQYF. The chain joins TRBV9 to TRBJ2-7; perhaps TRBD1 as D (5 bases). Per germline, CDR1 SGDLS and CDR2 YYNGEE. CDR3 length: 12 amino acids. V was cut by 3 bases and J by 6 bases, with 10 bases left in between.

A single count supports this clone. The CDR3: CASSSGLTSTDTQYF. The CDR3, as DNA: TGTGCCAGCAGCTCGGGACTGACTAGCACAGATACGCAGTATTTT. The chain employs TRBV7-2 and TRBJ2-3, with D tentatively TRBD2 (6 bases). The CDR3 covers 15 residues. V was cut by 4 bases and J by 0 bases, with 11 bases left in between. Germline-derived CDR1 and CDR2 are SGHTA and FQGNSA. Drawing the rest from reference TRBV7-2 and TRBJ2-3, the complete variable domain is GAGVSQSPSNKVTEKGKDVELRCDPISGHTALYWYRQSLGQGLEFLIYFQGNSAPDKSGLPSDRFSAERTGGSVSTLTIQRTQQEDSAVYLCASSSGLTSTDTQYFGPGTRLTVL.

This chain connects TRBV27 to TRBJ1-3; 8 positions agree with TRBD1. J lost 0 bases, V lost 5 bases, and 3 bases had no gene match. Germline V gives CDR1 MNHEY, CDR2 SMNVEV (reference sequence). The CDR3 spans 15 residues. The CDR3 sequence: CASSHGQGSGNTIYF. CDR3 bases: TGTGCCAGCAGTCACGGACAGGGCTCTGGAAACACCATATATTTT.

This clone was recorded only once. The CDR3 DNA reads as TGTGCCAGCAGCGTAGACAGCCATAAAGAGACCCAGTACTTC. This codes for CASSVDSHKETQYF. The V and J genes are TRBV9 and TRBJ2-5; no clear D gene. The CDR3 runs to 14 residues. Germline CDR1 SGDLS, CDR2 YYNGEE. V was shortened by 0 bases and J by 3 bases, with 9 bases between the two germline ends.

The genes are TRBV4-1 and TRBJ2-3, with 9 nucleotides matching TRBD1. J gave up 2 bases and V 4 bases, and 7 bases lay outside the gene matches. CDR1 MGHRA and CDR2 YSYEKL come from the germline V gene. The CDR3 is 16 residues long. The CDR3 nucleotides read TGCGCCAGCAGCCGATTAACAGGGGGCACCACAGATACGCAGTATTTT. Its protein is CASSRLTGGTTDTQYF.

This sequence joins TRBV2 and TRBJ2-1; TRBD2 matches 11 bases. After removal of 6 bases from V and 6 bases from J, the junction contained 1 base not matched to a gene. The CDR3 spans 13 residues. The germline CDR1 and CDR2 sequences are SNHLY and FYNNEI. The chain's CDR3 is CASRLAGGNEQFF. The CDR3 region has the DNA TGTGCCAGCAGGCTAGCGGGGGGCAATGAGCAGTTCTTC.

This clone occurred once. This sequence joins TRBV6-5 and TRBJ1-1; 12 bases line up with TRBD1. Losses at the gene ends were 6 bases for V and 0 bases for J; bases not matched to a gene: 2. The CDR3 is made up of 15 amino acids. Germline-derived CDR1 and CDR2 are MNHEY and SVGAGI. As DNA, the CDR3 is TGTGCCAGCAGGGGACAGGGGGCAATGAACACTGAAGCTTTCTTT. Translation gives CASRGQGAMNTEAFF.

This clone was detected a few times. The rearrangement links TRBV11-2 to TRBJ2-1; possible D gene TRBD1, 6 bases. This CDR3 is built from 13 residues. The V end was cut by 6 bases, the J end by 5 bases, with 11 bases between. Germline V lookup: CDR1 SGHAT, CDR2 FQNNGV. The CDR3 here is CASRKTGDNEQFF. The CDR3 DNA follows: TGTGCCAGCAGAAAGACAGGAGACAATGAGCAGTTCTTC. Full variable domain (rest looked up from reference TRBV11-2 and TRBJ2-1): EAGVAQSPRYKIIEKRQSVAFWCNPISGHATLYWYQQILGQGPKLLIQFQNNGVVDDSQLPKDRFSAERLKGVDSTLKIQPAKLEDSAVYLCASRKTGDNEQFFGPGTRLTVL.

The J gene is TRBJ2-7, the V gene TRBV11-2; 8 bases map to TRBD2. V shed 2 bases, J shed 0 bases, and the junction held 3 bases outside the gene matches. The germline V gene encodes CDR1 SGHAT and CDR2 FQNNGV. CDR3 length: 15 residues. The CDR3, as DNA: TGTGCCAGCAGCTTAACGGGGGGGAGCTCCTACGAGCAGTACTTC. Translating it yields CASSLTGGSSYEQYF.

V usage is TRBV4-2 and J usage is TRBJ2-3; 12 nucleotides agree with TRBD2. Germline values: CDR1 LGHNA, CDR2 YNFKEQ. V lost 0 bases and J lost 6; bases outside the gene matches: 10. The CDR3 loop spans 18 amino acids. The CDR3 sequence: CASSQDLMLAGGPDTQYF. The CDR3 nucleotides read TGTGCCAGCAGCCAAGACCTCATGCTAGCGGGGGGGCCTGATACGCAGTATTTT.

The chain couples TRBV12-3 or TRBV12-4 to TRBJ2-1, with D tentatively TRBD2 (6 bases). The length of the CDR3 is 12 residues. V was clipped by 4 bases and J by 14 bases, with 15 bases between them. In nucleotides, the CDR3 is TGTGCCAGCAGTTGGGACTCACCCAAGAAGTTCTTC. This encodes CASSWDSPKKFF.

V gene TRBV18 combines with J gene TRBJ1-1, with D possibly being TRBD1 (5 bases). CDR1 is KGHSH, CDR2 LQKENI, per germline. CDR3 length equals 14 residues. With 2 bases removed from V and 2 bases from J, the gap between germline ends came to 9 bases. The CDR3 protein is CASSPFQGNTEAFF. CDR3 sequence (DNA): TGTGCCAGCTCACCATTCCAGGGAAACACTGAAGCTTTCTTT.

V gene TRBV5-1 combines with J gene TRBJ2-6, with D possibly being TRBD1 (6 bases). The length of the CDR3 is 20 residues. Germline lookup yields CDR1 SGHRS and CDR2 YFSETQ. Trimming pared 4 bases from V and 0 bases from J, leaving 23 bases between. CDR3 residues: CASSLGRRTVVPSGANVLTF. CDR3 in DNA: TGCGCCAGCAGCCTGGGGAGAAGGACAGTAGTACCCTCTGGGGCCAACGTCCTGACTTTC.

The chain employs TRBV19 and TRBJ2-3; TRBD1 agrees at 7 bases. The V gene's germline CDR1 is LNHDA and CDR2 SQIVND (reference sequence). This CDR3 has 15 residues. V lost 6 bases to trimming and J lost 4 bases; unmatched junction nucleotides: 10. The CDR3, as DNA: TGTGCCAGTAGATCCCAGGGGGTAGTAGCAGATACGCAGTATTTT. It encodes CASRSQGVVADTQYF.

The V and J genes are TRBV18 and TRBJ1-4; 7 bases align to TRBD1. There are 16 residues in the CDR3. Germline CDR1 reads KGHSH; CDR2 reads LQKENI. J was trimmed by 3 bases and V by 3 bases; bases with no gene match: 7. This CDR3 is CASSPRSTGANEKLFF. The CDR3 nucleotides read TGTGCCAGCTCACCTAGATCCACAGGGGCTAATGAAAAACTGTTTTTT.

The chain carries TRBV18 and TRBJ2-5, with a tentative D call TRBD2 (6 bases). V was shortened by 3 bases and J by 4 bases, with 21 bases between the two germline ends. Germline CDR1 reads KGHSH; CDR2 reads LQKENI. There are 17 residues in the CDR3. For the CDR3, the DNA is TGTGCCAGCTCACCCCCCGGCATCGCGGGACCCCCAGAGACCCAGTACTTC. Residues: CASSPPGIAGPPETQYF.

The J gene is TRBJ1-1, the V gene TRBV5-1; the match to TRBD1 covers 7 bases. Germline loops: CDR1 SGHRS, CDR2 YFSETQ. Losses at the gene ends were 1 base for V and 0 bases for J; bases not matched to a gene: 6. CDR3 length equals 16 residues. The CDR3 protein is CASSLRQGVLNTEAFF. CDR3 nucleotide sequence: TGCGCCAGCAGCTTGCGGCAGGGGGTATTGAACACTGAAGCTTTCTTT.

The rearrangement joins TRBV5-6 to TRBJ2-3; 7 positions match TRBD1. V lost 3 bases and J lost 1; bases outside the gene matches: 5. CDR3 length: 15 residues. The germline CDR1 and CDR2 sequences are SGHDT and YYEEEE. The CDR3 reads CASSYGQVRTDTQYF. CDR3 in DNA: TGTGCCAGCAGCTATGGACAGGTCCGCACAGATACGCAGTATTTT.

The CDR3 sequence is CASRGTRTTARQFF. CDR3 in DNA: TGTGCCAGCAGGGGGACAAGAACGACGGCGCGGCAGTTCTTC. This rearrangement joins TRBV2 to TRBJ2-1; possibly TRBD1 for D (6 bases). CDR1 SNHLY and CDR2 FYNNEI come from the germline V gene. The CDR3 runs to 14 residues. Trimming stripped 6 bases from V and 12 bases from J, with 21 bases between.

This chain uses TRBV27 with TRBJ1-5; possibly TRBD1 for D (5 bases). The CDR3 is 13 residues long. The V end was cut by 6 bases, the J end by 4 bases, with 10 bases between. Germline CDR1 is MNHEY and CDR2 is SMNVEV (reference sequence). The CDR3 here is CASRRGGNQPQHF. The CDR3 DNA is TGTGCCAGCAGACGGGGGGGAAATCAGCCCCAGCATTTT.